This section outlines one T cell receptor (beta chain) sequence together with its context. The table came from immunoSEQ multiplex PCR; TCRdb's copy has only in-frame clones and leaves some out. The repertoire has over 15,000 clones, more than 85% of them found once; the top ten carry about a sixth. The CDR3 contains 16 residues. V gave up 3 bases and J gave up 3 bases; unmatched junction bases: 11. Germline lookup yields CDR1 DFQATT and CDR2 SNEGSKA (reference sequence). The data stem from a study of blood T cell repertoires in COVID-19. Study as a whole: Acute and convalescent COVID-19 specimens originated in the United States, Italy and Spain.

The TCR was taken from a man in his sixties or seventies with acute or convalescent COVID-19. Input material: peripheral blood. The chain has TRBV20-1 and TRBJ2-1, with 7 bases matching TRBD2. The CDR3 sequence: CSASNPASGNYNEQFF. The CDR3 nucleotides are TGCAGTGCTAGTAATCCCGCTAGCGGTAACTACAATGAGCAGTTCTTC.